These T cell receptor beta chains were read from a single sample in a study of T cell responses to AZD1222 COVID-19 vaccine. The method was immunoSEQ multiplex PCR; TCRdb's version includes in-frame clones alone and lacks a portion of them. The sample records over 85,000 clones, about 92% being singletons. This material consisted of peripheral blood, taken on day 0 of AZD1222 vaccination. The receptors were gathered from an adult in good health. The CDR3 runs from the conserved cysteine through the conserved F or W. The D gene is left open where the match is weak. Only part of the rows carry a size: once, few, many, or a class if the clone is expanded.

cdr3_nt cdr3_aa j_call d_call clone_size v_call
TGTGCCAGCAGTTATGCCCCCCGGGGGAGCTCTGGGGCCAACGTCCTGACTTTC CASSYAPRGSSGANVLTF TRBJ2-6 . . TRBV6-2/TRBV6-3
TGTGCCAGCAGTTTAAGTAGCAATCAGCCCCAGCATTTT CASSLSSNQPQHF TRBJ1-5 . . TRBV27
TGCGCCAGCAGCTTGGGAGGGGCCGCGGAAAACGAGCAGTACTTC CASSLGGAAENEQYF TRBJ2-7 . . TRBV5-1
TGTGCCATCAGGGGACAGGACTCTGGAAACACCATATATTTT CAIRGQDSGNTIYF TRBJ1-3 TRBD1 . TRBV10-3
TGTGCCAGCAGCTTAGACCCCACTAGGGCCGGGGAGCTGTTTTTT CASSLDPTRAGELFF TRBJ2-2 . . TRBV11-3
TGTGCCAGCAGCTTAGTTGGGGGCCGCTCCTACAATGAGCAGTTCTTC CASSLVGGRSYNEQFF TRBJ2-1 . . TRBV11-1
TGTGCCAGCAGCCAGGCCCGAGGGGCAGGCTATGGCTACACCTTC CASSQARGAGYGYTF TRBJ1-2 . . TRBV3-1/TRBV3-2
TGTGCTAGTGGTCAGAATGAAGCTTTCTTT CASGQNEAFF TRBJ1-1 . . TRBV12-5
TGTGCCAGTACGGCCAGGGTTAATGAAAAACTGTTTTTT CASTARVNEKLFF TRBJ1-4 . once TRBV19
TGTGCCAGCAGCTCGGGACAGTATAATTCACCCCTCCACTTT CASSSGQYNSPLHF TRBJ1-6 TRBD1 . TRBV7-2
TGTGCCAGCAGGCTCATGTACGGCAGGGTAGGGGGGAACACTGAAGCTTTCTTT CASRLMYGRVGGNTEAFF TRBJ1-1 . . TRBV27
TGCGCCAGCAGCTTGGTTGGGGGCAGTGAAAAACTGTTTTTT CASSLVGGSEKLFF TRBJ1-4 . . TRBV5-1
TGTGCCAGCCGACGGGGGACGGAGAACGGGGAGCTGTTTTTT CASRRGTENGELFF TRBJ2-2 . . TRBV6-5
TGCGCCAGCAGAAGGGACAGGGGAGGCTCACCCCTCCACTTT CASRRDRGGSPLHF TRBJ1-6 TRBD1 once TRBV5-1
TGTGCCAGCAGCGTTCGGGACAGGGGCCGCTCTGAAGCTTTCTTT CASSVRDRGRSEAFF TRBJ1-1 TRBD1 . TRBV9
TGTGCCTGTAGATCATTCGGGGGAAATGGAGCTTTCTTT CACRSFGGNGAFF TRBJ1-1 . . TRBV30
TGTGCCAGTAGAAGACAGGGAAGTGGTGAAAAACTGTTTTTT CASRRQGSGEKLFF TRBJ1-4 TRBD1 . TRBV19
TGTGCCAGCAGCCCCCGGGACTACCACAATGAGCAGTTCTTC CASSPRDYHNEQFF TRBJ2-1 TRBD2 . TRBV3-1/TRBV3-2
TGCAGCGTTGAAGGGACTAGCGGGGTCAATGAGCAGTTCTTC CSVEGTSGVNEQFF TRBJ2-1 TRBD2 . TRBV29-1
TGTGCCAGCAGCTTAGCACTAGCGGGGCGCTACAATGAGCAGTTCTTC CASSLALAGRYNEQFF TRBJ2-1 TRBD2 . TRBV7-9
TGTGCCAGTAGTATGGGGACGGACCTTTCTGGGGCCAACGTCCTGACTTTC CASSMGTDLSGANVLTF TRBJ2-6 . . TRBV19
TGTGCCTGGAGTCTAGGACTCTACAACTATGGCTACACCTTC CAWSLGLYNYGYTF TRBJ1-2 . . TRBV30
TGTGCCAGTAGTATATCGTCCGGATTTTATTTT CASSISSGFYF TRBJ1-3 . . TRBV19
TGTGCCAGCTCTCTACGGGGGCGTAATGAAAAACTGTTTTTT CASSLRGRNEKLFF TRBJ1-4 . few TRBV11-2
TGTGCCAGCAGTGAGAGCTTACCGGGACAGGGGAGACCCTACGAGCAGTACTTC CASSESLPGQGRPYEQYF TRBJ2-7 TRBD1 . TRBV6-1
TGTGCCTGGAGTCAGAAAAACTATGGCTACACCTTC CAWSQKNYGYTF TRBJ1-2 . once TRBV30
TGTGCCACAGGGGTTAGCACTGAAGCTTTCTTT CATGVSTEAFF TRBJ1-1 . . TRBV10-3
TGTGCCAGCAGTTCACAGGGTCTCAACTATGGCTACACCTTC CASSSQGLNYGYTF TRBJ1-2 . . TRBV28
TGTGCCAGCAGCGTCGGGACAGGGAGGAGAGAGACCCAGTACTTC CASSVGTGRRETQYF TRBJ2-5 TRBD1 . TRBV5-8
TGTGCCAGCAGCTTCGGTGACAGCCCCATGAACACTGAAGCTTTCTTT CASSFGDSPMNTEAFF TRBJ1-1 . . TRBV5-4
TGTGCCAGCGGCGTGAGGGGAGCTAATGAAAAACTGTTTTTT CASGVRGANEKLFF TRBJ1-4 . . TRBV27
TGTGCCACCAGTGATTCGGAGACAGAGTACAATGAGCAGTTCTTC CATSDSETEYNEQFF TRBJ2-1 . . TRBV24-1
TGTGCCAGCAGCGCCGGGGGTAATCAGCCCCAGCATTTT CASSAGGNQPQHF TRBJ1-5 . . TRBV5-5
TGTGCCAGCAGCTTAAGAAGTACCTACGAGCAGTACTTC CASSLRSTYEQYF TRBJ2-7 . . TRBV7-9
TGTGCCAGCAGAAAGCCCCAGGGGGCGTTTTACACTGAAGCTTTCTTT CASRKPQGAFYTEAFF TRBJ1-1 TRBD1 . TRBV7-2
TGTGCCAATACTGACAGGCGCAGGGGTCAGCCCCAGCATTTT CANTDRRRGQPQHF TRBJ1-5 . . TRBV6-5
TGTGCCACCAGCGGCACAGGGCCACTTCGGAATGGCTACACCTTC CATSGTGPLRNGYTF TRBJ1-2 . few TRBV15
TGTGCCAGCAGTTACGTCGGGAGTAGGTCCAATGAGCAGTTCTTC CASSYVGSRSNEQFF TRBJ2-1 . . TRBV6-2/TRBV6-3
TGTGCCAGCACGGTTTCAATCTCTGGGGCCAACGTCCTGACTTTC CASTVSISGANVLTF TRBJ2-6 . . TRBV6-5
TGTGCCAGCAGTTTCTGGGCAGGGGGCTCGAACTATGGCTACACCTTC CASSFWAGGSNYGYTF TRBJ1-2 TRBD1 . TRBV27